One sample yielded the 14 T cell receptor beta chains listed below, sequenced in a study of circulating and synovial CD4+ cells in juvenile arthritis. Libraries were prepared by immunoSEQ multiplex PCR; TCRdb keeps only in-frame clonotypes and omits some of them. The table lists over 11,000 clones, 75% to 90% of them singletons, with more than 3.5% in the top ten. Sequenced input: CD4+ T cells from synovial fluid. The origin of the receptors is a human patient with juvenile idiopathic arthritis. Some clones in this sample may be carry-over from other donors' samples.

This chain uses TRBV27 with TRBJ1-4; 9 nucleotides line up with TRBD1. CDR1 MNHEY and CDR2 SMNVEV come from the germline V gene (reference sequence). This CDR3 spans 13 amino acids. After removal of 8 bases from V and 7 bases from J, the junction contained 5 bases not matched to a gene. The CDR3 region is CASSDRGVEKLFF. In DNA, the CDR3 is TGTGCCAGCTCGGACAGGGGAGTTGAAAAACTGTTTTTT.

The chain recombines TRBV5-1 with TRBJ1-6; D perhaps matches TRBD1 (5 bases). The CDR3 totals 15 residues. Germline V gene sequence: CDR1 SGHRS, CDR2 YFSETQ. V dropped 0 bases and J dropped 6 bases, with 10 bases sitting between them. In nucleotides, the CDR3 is TGCGCCAGCAGCTTGGGGACACAAACTAATTCACCCCTCCACTTT. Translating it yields CASSLGTQTNSPLHF.

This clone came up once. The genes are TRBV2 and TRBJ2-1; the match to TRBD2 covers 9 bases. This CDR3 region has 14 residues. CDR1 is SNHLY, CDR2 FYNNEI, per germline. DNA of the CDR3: TGTGCTATAGGGCGGGAGGGACGGCACAATGAGCAGTTCTTC. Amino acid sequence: CAIGREGRHNEQFF.

The CDR3, as DNA: TGTGCCAGCAGTTTATTTACCGGGACAGGGGAGTCATGGGGCTATGGCTACACCTTC. Translation gives CASSLFTGTGESWGYGYTF. This chain joins TRBV28 and TRBJ1-2; 10 bases align to TRBD1. The germline gives CDR1 MDHEN, CDR2 SYDVKM. Trimming cost V 1 base and J 4 bases; bases outside gene matches: 15. There are 19 residues in the CDR3.

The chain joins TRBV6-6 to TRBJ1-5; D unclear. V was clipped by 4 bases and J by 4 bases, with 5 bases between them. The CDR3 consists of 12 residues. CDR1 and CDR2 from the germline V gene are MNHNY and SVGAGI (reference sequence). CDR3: CASSSGNQPQHF. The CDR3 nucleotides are TGTGCCAGCAGTTCGGGTAATCAGCCCCAGCATTTT.

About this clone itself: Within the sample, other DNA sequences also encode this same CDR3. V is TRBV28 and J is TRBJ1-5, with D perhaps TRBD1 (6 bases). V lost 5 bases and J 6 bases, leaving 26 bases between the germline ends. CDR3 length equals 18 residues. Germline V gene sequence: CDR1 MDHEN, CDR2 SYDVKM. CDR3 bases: TGTGCCAGCAGTCCCACGATCAGCGGGGGAAGGGGGTTTCAGCCCCAGCATTTT. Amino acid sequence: CASSPTISGGRGFQPQHF.

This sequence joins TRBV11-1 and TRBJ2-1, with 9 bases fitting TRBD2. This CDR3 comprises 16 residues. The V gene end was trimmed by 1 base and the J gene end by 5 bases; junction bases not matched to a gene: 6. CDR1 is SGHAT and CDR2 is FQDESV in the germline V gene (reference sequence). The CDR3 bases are TGTGCCAGCAGCTTAGAAACAGCGGGGGGCAACAATGAGCAGTTCTTC. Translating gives CASSLETAGGNNEQFF.

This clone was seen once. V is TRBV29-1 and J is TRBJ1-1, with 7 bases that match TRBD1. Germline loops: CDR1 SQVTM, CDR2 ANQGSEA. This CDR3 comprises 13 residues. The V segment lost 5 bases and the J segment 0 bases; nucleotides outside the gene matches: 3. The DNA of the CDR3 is TGCAGCGTTACCGGACAGGTGAACACTGAAGCTTTCTTT. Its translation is CSVTGQVNTEAFF.

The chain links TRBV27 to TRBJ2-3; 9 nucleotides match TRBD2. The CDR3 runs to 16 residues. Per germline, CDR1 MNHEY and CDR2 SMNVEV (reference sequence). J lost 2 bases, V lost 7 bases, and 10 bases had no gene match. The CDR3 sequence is CASKHSLAGNTDTQYF. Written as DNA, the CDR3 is TGTGCCAGCAAACACTCTCTAGCGGGAAACACAGATACGCAGTATTTT.

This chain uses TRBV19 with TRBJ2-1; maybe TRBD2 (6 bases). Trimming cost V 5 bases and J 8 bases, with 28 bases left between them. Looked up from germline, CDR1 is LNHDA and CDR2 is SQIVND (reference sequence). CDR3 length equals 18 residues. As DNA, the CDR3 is TGTGCCAGTAGTCCCCACGGAGGGGAAGACCTAACGAACGATGAGCAGTTCTTC. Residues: CASSPHGGEDLTNDEQFF.

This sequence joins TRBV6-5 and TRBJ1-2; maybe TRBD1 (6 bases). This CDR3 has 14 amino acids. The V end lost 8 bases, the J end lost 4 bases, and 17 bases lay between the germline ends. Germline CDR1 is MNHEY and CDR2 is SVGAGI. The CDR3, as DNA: TGTGCCAGCCAAAACAGGGCTTCGGGCTATGGCTACACCTTC. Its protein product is CASQNRASGYGYTF.

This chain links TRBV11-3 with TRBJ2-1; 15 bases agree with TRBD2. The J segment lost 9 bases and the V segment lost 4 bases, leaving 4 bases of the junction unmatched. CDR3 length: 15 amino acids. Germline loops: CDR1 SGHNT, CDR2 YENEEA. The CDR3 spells CASSSGLAGGSEQFF. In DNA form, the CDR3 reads TGTGCCAGCAGCTCCGGACTAGCGGGGGGGAGTGAGCAGTTCTTC.

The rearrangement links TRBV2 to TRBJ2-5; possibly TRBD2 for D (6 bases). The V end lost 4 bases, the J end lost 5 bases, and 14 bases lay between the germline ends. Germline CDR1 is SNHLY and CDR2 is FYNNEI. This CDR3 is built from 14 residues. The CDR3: CASSGSRGGETQYF. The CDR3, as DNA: TGTGCCAGCAGTGGTTCGCGGGGCGGGGAGACCCAGTACTTC. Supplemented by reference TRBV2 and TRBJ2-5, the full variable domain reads EPEVTQTPSHQVTQMGQEVILRCVPISNHLYFYWYRQILGQKVEFLVSFYNNEISEKSEIFDDQFSVERPDGSNFTLKIRSTKLEDSAMYFCASSGSRGGETQYFGPGTRLLVL.

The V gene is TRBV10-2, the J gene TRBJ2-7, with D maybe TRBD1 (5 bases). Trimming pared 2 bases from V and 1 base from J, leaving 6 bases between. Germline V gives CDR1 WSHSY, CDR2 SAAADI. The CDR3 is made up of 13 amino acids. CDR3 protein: CASSERGSYEQYF. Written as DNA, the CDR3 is TGCGCCAGCAGTGAGAGGGGTTCCTACGAGCAGTACTTC.